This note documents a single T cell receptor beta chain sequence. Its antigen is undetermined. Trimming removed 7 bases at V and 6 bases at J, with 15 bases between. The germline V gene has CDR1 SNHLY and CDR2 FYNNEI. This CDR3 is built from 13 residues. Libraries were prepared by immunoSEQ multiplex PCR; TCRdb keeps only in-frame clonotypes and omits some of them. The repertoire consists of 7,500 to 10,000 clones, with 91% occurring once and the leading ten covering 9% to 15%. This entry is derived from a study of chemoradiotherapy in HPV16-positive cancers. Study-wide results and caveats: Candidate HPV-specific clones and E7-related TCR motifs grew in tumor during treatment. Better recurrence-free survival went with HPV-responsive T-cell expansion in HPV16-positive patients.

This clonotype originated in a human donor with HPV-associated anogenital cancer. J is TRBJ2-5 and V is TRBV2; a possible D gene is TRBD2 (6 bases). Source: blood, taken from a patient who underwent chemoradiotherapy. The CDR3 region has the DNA TGTGCCAGCACCGGCGGGACCGTCCAGACCCAGTACTTC. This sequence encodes CASTGGTVQTQYF.